Sequencing of this T cell receptor beta chain was carried out in a study of cytomegalovirus exposure and HLA in healthy donors. PCR employed 60 Vbeta and 13 Jbeta primers. The method was immunoSEQ multiplex PCR; TCRdb's version includes in-frame clones alone and lacks a portion of them. The sample yields 110,000 or so clones, around 77% seen once. About this clone itself: Its specificity is unknown.

Study-wide results and caveats: Some V segments, including TRBV6-2 and TRBV6-3, were excluded as indistinguishable. The authors assumed roughly uniform sequencing depth across donors for presence/absence analyses. Cytomegalovirus association was assigned to approximately 180 TCR beta chains.

This CDR3 is built from 13 residues. V was trimmed by 0 bases and J by 5 bases, leaving 9 bases between them. Germline CDR1 SGHRS, CDR2 YFSETQ. The V gene is TRBV5-1, the J gene TRBJ2-7; no firm D call. The source is a woman aged 25-40 years in good health and CMV-seropositive. The specimen was PBMCs. CDR3 sequence reads: CASSLVGSNEQYF. CDR3 in DNA: TGCGCCAGCAGCTTGGTGGGCTCTAACGAGCAGTACTTC.